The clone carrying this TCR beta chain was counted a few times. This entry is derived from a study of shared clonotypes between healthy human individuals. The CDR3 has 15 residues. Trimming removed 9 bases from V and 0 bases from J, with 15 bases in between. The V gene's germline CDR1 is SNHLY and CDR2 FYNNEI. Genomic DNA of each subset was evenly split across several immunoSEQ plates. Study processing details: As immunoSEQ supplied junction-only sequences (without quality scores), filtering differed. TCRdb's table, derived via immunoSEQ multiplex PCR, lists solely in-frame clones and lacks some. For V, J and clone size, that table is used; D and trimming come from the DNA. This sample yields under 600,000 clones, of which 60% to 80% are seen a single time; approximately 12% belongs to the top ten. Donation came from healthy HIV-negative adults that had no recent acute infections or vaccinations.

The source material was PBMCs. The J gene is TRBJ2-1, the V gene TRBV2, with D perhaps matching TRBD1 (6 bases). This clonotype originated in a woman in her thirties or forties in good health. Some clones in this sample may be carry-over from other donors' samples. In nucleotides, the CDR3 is TGTGCCAGTGGGGGCGAAGGAAGCTCCTACAATGAGCAGTTCTTC. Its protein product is CASGGEGSSYNEQFF. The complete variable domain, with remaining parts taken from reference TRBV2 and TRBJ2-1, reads EPEVTQTPSHQVTQMGQEVILRCVPISNHLYFYWYRQILGQKVEFLVSFYNNEISEKSEIFDDQFSVERPDGSNFTLKIRSTKLEDSAMYFCASGGEGSSYNEQFFGPGTRLTVL.